This T cell receptor beta chain was documented in a study of T-cell reconstitution after alpha-beta-depleted transplantation in children (dated by TCRdb to 2016 to 2018). Some background on the complete study: T-cell immune reconstitution after TCRalphabeta/CD19-depleted allogeneic hematopoietic cell transplantation in children was quantitatively tracked in the study by means of TCR repertoire profiling.

The method behind the library was PCR. The sequencer listed for this sample is Illumina HiSeq 2500. To normalize quantification of the TCRbeta repertoire, the TCR libraries were built with molecular barcoding that relied on unique molecular identifiers. TCRdb reanalyzed the raw reads on its own, using fastp at Q25 for trimming and MiXCR for clone calling, and kept in-frame beta chains. A single entry per CDR3 protein holds the most common genes and DNA from its merged rows. This sample is represented by fewer than 90,000 distinct CDR3 sequences; 5.5% to 7.5% of them were singletons. The top ten clonotypes cover 2.5% of the sample. This clonotype was detected many times. Its target antigen remains unknown. A read error may explain this, as a much larger clone is one base away. Clipping removes 3 bases from V and 13 bases from J, with 10 as the unmatched junction base count. The germline V gene (reference sequence) specifies LGHDT as CDR1 and YNNKEL as CDR2. From its cysteine to its phenylalanine, the CDR3 spans 15 amino acids. Here the CDR3 DNA is all that survives: 45 bases in frame from base 1.

The input for sequencing was PBMCs from the stem cell graft donor, taken from the stem cell graft. This TCR derives from a human donor who donated a stem cell graft to a child with acute lymphoblastic leukemia. In this chain, TRBV3-1 is recombined with TRBJ1-6; TRBD1 fits 9 bases in the junction. The CDR3 region reads CASSQGRQGGFPLHF. The nucleotide sequence is TGTGCCAGCAGCCAGGGGAGACAGGGGGGTTTCCCCCTCCACTTT.